Following are 18 T cell receptor beta chains from one sample sequenced in a study of shared clonotypes between healthy human individuals. Method: immunoSEQ multiplex PCR; TCRdb's copy keeps in-frame clones and lacks some. The sample carries about 590,000 clones, about 95% recorded once. The naive CD8 population came from CD45RO-negative cells selected for CCR7, without terminally differentiated effector memory CD45RA+ cells. Material: naive CD8+ T cells sorted from blood. The receptors were sampled from a woman younger than 45 in good health.

About this clone: The sample carries other DNA sequences with the same CDR3. The chain combines TRBV7-9 with TRBJ2-7; D ambiguous. Germline loops: CDR1 SEHNR, CDR2 FQNEAQ (reference sequence). The germline V and J ends were trimmed by 1 base and 0 bases, with 4 bases remaining between them. The CDR3 runs 13 residues. CDR3 in DNA: TGTGCCAGCAGCTTAGGCGTCTCCTACGAGCAGTACTTC. Translating gives CASSLGVSYEQYF.

V is TRBV28 and J is TRBJ1-1, with 11 bases identical to TRBD1. V shed 8 bases and J 6 bases; nucleotides not matched to a gene: 8. The CDR3 runs 14 residues. The germline V gene has CDR1 MDHEN and CDR2 SYDVKM. CDR3 region: CASRFGQGAPEAFF. The CDR3, as DNA: TGTGCCAGCCGGTTTGGACAGGGGGCTCCTGAAGCTTTCTTT. The full variable domain, its missing parts supplied by reference TRBV28 and TRBJ1-1, is DVKVTQSSRYLVKRTGEKVFLECVQDMDHENMFWYRQDPGLGLRLIYFSYDVKMKEKGDIPEGYSVSREKKERFSLILESASTNQTSMYLCASRFGQGAPEAFFGQGTRLTVV.

The V gene is TRBV7-9, the J gene TRBJ2-7, with TRBD2 matching over 8 bases. This CDR3 is 15 amino acids long. The V segment lost 5 bases and the J segment 5 bases; nucleotides outside the gene matches: 11. Looked up from germline, CDR1 is SEHNR and CDR2 is FQNEAQ (reference sequence). This chain's CDR3 is CASSLLLAGLDEQYF. The CDR3 DNA follows: TGTGCCAGCAGCCTTCTCTTAGCGGGATTAGACGAGCAGTACTTC. Full variable domain (remainder filled in from reference TRBV7-9 and TRBJ2-7): DTGVSQNPRHKITKRGQNVTFRCDPISEHNRLYWYRQTLGQGPEFLTYFQNEAQLEKSRLLSDRFSAERPKGSFSTLEIQRTEQGDSAMYLCASSLLLAGLDEQYFGPGTRLTVT.

The V gene is TRBV7-9, the J gene TRBJ2-2; 7 nucleotides line up with TRBD2. The CDR3 runs to 15 residues. CDR1 and CDR2 (germline): SEHNR, FQNEAQ (reference sequence). The V gene end was trimmed by 6 bases and the J gene end by 4 bases; junction bases not matched to a gene: 8. The CDR3 DNA reads as TGTGCCAGCAGGTTACCCCGCGGGGGCACCGGGGAGCTGTTTTTT. It yields the protein CASRLPRGGTGELFF.

This chain's CDR3 is CASSGGEAGLGPYEQYF. Written as DNA, the CDR3 is TGTGCCAGCAGTGGCGGGGAAGCGGGCCTGGGCCCCTACGAGCAGTACTTC. The V call is TRBV6-1, the J call TRBJ2-7; a possible D gene is TRBD2 (6 bases). The CDR3 extends over 17 amino acids. The V end lost 4 bases, the J end lost 2 bases, and 21 bases lay between the germline ends. The germline CDR1 and CDR2 sequences are MNHNS and SASEGT.

The chain has TRBV27 and TRBJ1-1; no reliable D call. The CDR3 has 16 amino acids. Trimming took off 3 bases at V and 2 bases at J, with 16 bases between the two ends. The germline V gene has CDR1 MNHEY and CDR2 SMNVEV (reference sequence). CDR3 nucleotides: TGTGCCAGCAGTTTCCTTCCTGCGAATCTTAACACTGAAGCTTTCTTT. Translation: CASSFLPANLNTEAFF.

V gene TRBV5-8 combines with J gene TRBJ2-5; D might be TRBD1 (5 bases). V lost 8 bases and J 3 bases, leaving 20 bases between the germline ends. This CDR3 is built from 15 residues. Germline-derived CDR1 and CDR2 are SGHTS and YDEGEE. This chain's CDR3 is CARCPPATEKETQYF. As DNA, the CDR3 is TGTGCCAGATGTCCCCCGGCGACAGAGAAAGAGACCCAGTACTTC.

As regards this clone: At the DNA level, this CDR3 is encoded by other sequences in the same sample as well. CDR3 nucleotides: TGTGCCATCCGGGACATTAACACCGGGGAGCTGTTTTTT. Its protein is CAIRDINTGELFF. The chain recombines TRBV10-3 with TRBJ2-2, with D possibly TRBD1 on 6 matching bases. Between the trimmed V and J ends, which lost 8 bases and 2 bases, there was a span of 9 bases. This CDR3 region has 13 residues. Germline V lookup: CDR1 ENHRY, CDR2 SYGVKD.

The V and J genes are TRBV19 and TRBJ2-3; TRBD2 matches at 9 bases. Trimming removed 2 bases from V and 3 bases from J; junction bases left unmatched: 6. Germline V gene sequence: CDR1 LNHDA, CDR2 SQIVND (reference sequence). The length of the CDR3 is 16 residues. CDR3 DNA sequence: TGTGCCAGTAGTATATTGGCGGGAGGGCCGACAGATACGCAGTATTTT. This encodes CASSILAGGPTDTQYF.

The chain uses TRBV27 and TRBJ2-1, with TRBD2 identical over 11 bases. Per germline, CDR1 MNHEY and CDR2 SMNVEV (reference sequence). The CDR3 extends over 14 amino acids. Trimming took 8 bases from V and 6 from J; bases not matched to a gene: 6. CDR3 coding DNA: TGTGCCAGCGGAGGGACTAGCGGCATCAATGAGCAGTTCTTC. Translation: CASGGTSGINEQFF.

This chain joins TRBV13 and TRBJ2-7; the match to TRBD2 covers 9 bases. This CDR3 has 17 residues. Per germline, CDR1 PRHDT and CDR2 FYEKMQ (reference sequence). Trimming cost V 1 base and J 3 bases; bases outside gene matches: 10. CDR3 in amino acids: CASSLEPSGREGYEQYF. CDR3 in DNA: TGTGCCAGCAGCTTAGAACCTAGTGGGCGGGAGGGCTACGAGCAGTACTTC. Variable domain in full (rest from reference TRBV13 and TRBJ2-7): AAGVIQSPRHLIKEKRETATLKCYPIPRHDTVYWYQQGPGQDPQFLISFYEKMQSDKGSIPDRFSAQQFSDYHSELNMSSLELGDSALYFCASSLEPSGREGYEQYFGPGTRLTVT.

This chain connects TRBV6-1 to TRBJ1-1; the match to TRBD1 covers 7 bases. This CDR3 comprises 15 residues. Germline CDR1 is MNHNS and CDR2 is SASEGT. With 2 bases clipped from V and 2 bases from J, the junction kept 5 bases outside the gene matches. CDR3 sequence: CASSEYRGQNTEAFF. The CDR3 DNA follows: TGTGCCAGCAGTGAATACAGGGGCCAAAACACTGAAGCTTTCTTT.

This chain links TRBV28 with TRBJ2-2; tentatively, D is TRBD1 (6 bases). Germline V gene data show CDR1 as MDHEN and CDR2 as SYDVKM. CDR3 length: 15 amino acids. Trimming took off 3 bases at V and 2 bases at J, with 10 bases between the two ends. The CDR3 nucleotides read TGTGCCAGCAGTTTTAAGGGGGAAAACACCGGGGAGCTGTTTTTT. This gives the protein CASSFKGENTGELFF. The variable domain in full, with the rest retrieved from reference TRBV28 and TRBJ2-2, is DVKVTQSSRYLVKRTGEKVFLECVQDMDHENMFWYRQDPGLGLRLIYFSYDVKMKEKGDIPEGYSVSREKKERFSLILESASTNQTSMYLCASSFKGENTGELFFGEGSRLTVL.

The chain is built from TRBV23-1 and TRBJ1-2, with TRBD1 identical over 8 bases. TRBV23-1 is classed as an ORF, of uncertain function. CDR3 length: 16 residues. Trimming cost V 2 bases and J 7 bases; bases outside gene matches: 12. The CDR3 protein is CASSQRRQGYRGGYTF. The CDR3 DNA reads as TGCGCCAGCAGTCAACGAAGACAGGGGTACAGGGGTGGCTACACCTTC.

The chain carries TRBV29-1 and TRBJ1-2; D may be TRBD1 (5 bases). V gave up 4 bases and J gave up 7 bases, with 10 bases separating them. Germline V lookup: CDR1 SQVTM, CDR2 ANQGSEA. This CDR3 has 11 amino acids. CDR3 sequence: CSVVRDFGYTF. CDR3 sequence (DNA): TGCAGCGTTGTCAGGGACTTTGGCTACACCTTC.

The CDR3 nucleotides read TGTGCCAGCAGTGAAGCCCTGACAGGGTGGAATCAGCCCCAGCATTTT. Protein product: CASSEALTGWNQPQHF. The chain carries TRBV6-1 and TRBJ1-5; 7 bases are shared with TRBD1. CDR1 is MNHNS and CDR2 is SASEGT in the germline V gene. The length of the CDR3 is 16 residues. The J segment lost 4 bases and the V segment lost 0 bases, leaving 6 bases of the junction unmatched.

This clone showed up just once. The chain couples TRBV29-1 to TRBJ2-7; 7 positions agree with TRBD1. V was pared by 4 bases and J by 5 bases, with 14 bases of the junction left unmatched. From germline, CDR1 is SQVTM and CDR2 ANQGSEA. The CDR3 runs to 15 residues. The chain's CDR3 is CSVVVRGQPIDEQYF. As DNA, the CDR3 is TGCAGCGTTGTCGTAAGGGGACAGCCCATAGACGAGCAGTACTTC.

The chain recombines TRBV5-1 with TRBJ2-4; unclear D gene. CDR3 length: 16 amino acids. The V gene lost 1 base and the J gene lost 2 bases, with 13 bases spanning the gap. The V gene's germline CDR1 is SGHRS and CDR2 YFSETQ. The CDR3 reads CASSLRGNTPKNIQYF. The CDR3 DNA reads as TGCGCCAGCAGCTTGAGAGGTAACACCCCCAAAAACATTCAGTACTTC.